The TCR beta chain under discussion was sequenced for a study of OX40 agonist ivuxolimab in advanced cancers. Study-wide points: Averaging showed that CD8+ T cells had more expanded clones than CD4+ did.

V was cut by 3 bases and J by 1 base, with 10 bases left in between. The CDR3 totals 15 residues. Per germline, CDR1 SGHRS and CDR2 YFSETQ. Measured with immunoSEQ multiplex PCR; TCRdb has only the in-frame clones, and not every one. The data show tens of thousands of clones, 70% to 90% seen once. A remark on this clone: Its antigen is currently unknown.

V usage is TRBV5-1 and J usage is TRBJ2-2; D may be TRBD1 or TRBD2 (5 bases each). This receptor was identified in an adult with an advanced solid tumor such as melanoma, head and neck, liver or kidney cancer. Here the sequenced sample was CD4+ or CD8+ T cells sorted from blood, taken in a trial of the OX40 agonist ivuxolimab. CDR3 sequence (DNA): TGCGCCAGCAGCTCCGGGACGGGGAACACCGGGGAGCTGTTTTTT. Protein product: CASSSGTGNTGELFF.